The rows below give T cell receptor beta chains drawn from one sample of a study of OX40 agonist ivuxolimab in advanced cancers. TCRdb's table, derived via immunoSEQ multiplex PCR, lists solely in-frame clones and lacks some. The profile shows 100,000 or so clones, roughly 91% of them singletons. Sequences were derived from CD4+ or CD8+ T cells sorted from blood, sampled in a trial of the OX40 agonist ivuxolimab. The source is an adult with an advanced solid tumor such as melanoma, head and neck, liver or kidney cancer. CDR3s include the opening cysteine and the closing phenylalanine or tryptophan. The D gene is left open where the match is weak. The size field is filled for only some rows; it gives once, few, many or a size class.

V,J,size,D,CDR3,DNA
TRBV19,TRBJ2-1,few,TRBD2,CASSPWTSYNEQFF,TGTGCCAGTAGTCCCTGGACTAGCTACAATGAGCAGTTCTTC
TRBV6-4,TRBJ1-6,few,.,CASSGDLDSPLHF,TGTGCCAGCAGTGGGGACCTAGATTCACCCCTCCACTTT
TRBV7-9,TRBJ2-5,few,.,CASSIRGPDQETQYF,TGTGCCAGCAGCATCCGGGGGCCCGATCAAGAGACCCAGTACTTC
TRBV19,TRBJ1-5,.,TRBD1,CAARDRDFSNQPQHF,TGTGCCGCCCGGGACAGGGATTTTAGCAATCAGCCCCAGCATTTT
TRBV30,TRBJ1-1,few,.,CAWSQSWVGTEAFF,TGTGCCTGGAGCCAAAGCTGGGTTGGCACTGAAGCTTTCTTT
TRBV7-8,TRBJ1-1,.,.,CASSLAGNRNTEAFF,TGTGCCAGCAGCTTAGCGGGGAACCGGAACACTGAAGCTTTCTTT
TRBV6-5,TRBJ2-5,.,.,CASSLRVGPEGTQYF,TGTGCCAGCAGTTTAAGAGTCGGACCCGAGGGGACCCAGTACTTC
TRBV9,TRBJ2-7,.,TRBD1,CASSVAPGQGAHEQYF,TGTGCCAGCAGCGTAGCTCCGGGACAGGGGGCACACGAGCAGTACTTC
TRBV2,TRBJ1-3,once,.,CASSVGPNLPSSGNTIYF,TGTGCCAGCAGTGTCGGGCCGAACCTACCGAGCTCTGGAAACACCATATATTTT
TRBV10-2,TRBJ1-5,.,.,CASTWGAGNTQHF,TGCGCCAGCACCTGGGGGGCAGGGAATACCCAGCATTTT
TRBV6-1,TRBJ1-5,.,TRBD1,CASTGDRGRNQPQHF,TGTGCCAGCACTGGGGACAGGGGGAGAAATCAGCCCCAGCATTTT
TRBV5-1,TRBJ1-1,.,.,CASSLGVGVLRGTEAFF,TGCGCCAGCAGCTTGGGGGTTGGGGTACTCCGGGGCACTGAAGCTTTCTTT
TRBV5-1,TRBJ2-3,.,TRBD2,CASSLEGGGSTDTQYF,TGCGCCAGCAGCTTGGAGGGCGGGGGTAGCACAGATACGCAGTATTTT
TRBV19,TRBJ2-1,.,TRBD1,CAAAQGAKYEQFF,TGTGCCGCAGCACAGGGGGCGAAATATGAGCAGTTCTTC
TRBV5-1,TRBJ1-5,.,.,CASSLEGSSNQPQHF,TGCGCCAGCAGCTTGGAGGGGTCTAGCAATCAGCCCCAGCATTTT
TRBV10-2,TRBJ2-7,.,TRBD2,CASRVTSNEQYF,TGCGCCAGCAGGGTGACTAGCAACGAGCAGTACTTC
TRBV5-8,TRBJ1-2,.,TRBD1,CASSLPRSQGAGYYGYTF,TGTGCCAGCAGCTTGCCCAGATCACAGGGGGCAGGGTACTATGGCTACACCTTC
TRBV27,TRBJ2-1,.,TRBD2,CASSLSRRGGTNEQFF,TGTGCCAGCAGTTTATCGAGGCGGGGGGGCACGAATGAGCAGTTCTTC
TRBV5-4,TRBJ1-5,.,.,CASSLAGGSNQPQHF,TGTGCCAGCAGCTTGGCCGGGGGGAGCAATCAGCCCCAGCATTTT
TRBV7-2,TRBJ1-5,.,.,CASSLYGGGYSNQPQHF,TGTGCCAGCAGCTTATATGGGGGCGGTTATAGCAATCAGCCCCAGCATTTT
TRBV7-9,TRBJ2-3,once,TRBD1,CASTVGGGYTDTQYF,TGTGCCAGCACCGTAGGGGGCGGGTACACAGATACGCAGTATTTT
TRBV7-9,TRBJ1-4,.,.,CASSGGVGEKLFF,TGTGCCAGCAGCGGGGGAGTTGGGGAAAAACTGTTTTTT
TRBV2,TRBJ2-7,.,.,CASRGTLVYEQYF,TGTGCCAGCCGGGGGACACTCGTCTACGAGCAGTACTTC
TRBV4-3,TRBJ2-3,.,TRBD2,CASSRTSGGTDTQYF,TGCGCCAGCAGCCGGACTAGCGGGGGCACAGATACGCAGTATTTT
TRBV6-5,TRBJ1-2,.,.,CASSTLLGGYTF,TGTGCCAGCAGCACATTATTAGGAGGCTACACCTTC
TRBV30,TRBJ1-5,.,.,CAWSVGQSRQPQHF,TGTGCCTGGAGTGTCGGGCAGTCACGTCAGCCCCAGCATTTT
TRBV11-2,TRBJ2-3,.,TRBD2,CASSRASGGFRSSTDTQYF,TGTGCCAGCAGCAGGGCTAGCGGGGGGTTCCGGTCTAGCACAGATACGCAGTATTTT
TRBV29-1,TRBJ2-7,.,.,CSVFHPGTLSEQYF,TGCAGCGTTTTCCACCCCGGGACGCTAAGCGAGCAGTACTTC
TRBV27,TRBJ1-1,once,.,CASSPRRGVNTEAFF,TGTGCCAGCAGTCCAAGACGGGGGGTGAACACTGAAGCTTTCTTT
TRBV7-9,TRBJ1-5,.,.,CASSPEIGNQPQHF,TGTGCCAGCAGCCCTGAGATCGGGAATCAGCCCCAGCATTTT
TRBV6-6,TRBJ1-2,.,.,CASSYEGSYGYTF,TGTGCCAGCAGTTACGAGGGGTCCTATGGCTACACCTTC
TRBV10-3,TRBJ1-4,.,.,CAISPGGAINEKLFF,TGTGCCATCAGCCCGGGGGGGGCGATTAATGAAAAACTGTTTTTT
TRBV27,TRBJ1-5,.,.,CASRHTGSGSNQPQHF,TGTGCCAGCAGACATACAGGGTCCGGGAGCAATCAGCCCCAGCATTTT
TRBV7-2,TRBJ2-5,.,TRBD2,CASSPDRLAGGKTQYF,TGTGCCAGCAGCCCCGACCGACTAGCGGGGGGGAAGACCCAGTACTTC
TRBV6-4,TRBJ2-3,.,TRBD2,CASSGRRGATDTQYF,TGTGCCAGCAGTGGGCGGCGGGGGGCGACAGATACGCAGTATTTT
TRBV10-3,TRBJ2-1,once,.,CAISVDTRRFF,TGTGCCATCAGCGTGGACACCCGTAGGTTCTTC
TRBV13,TRBJ2-7,.,TRBD1,CASSFDRGAEQYF,TGTGCCAGCAGCTTTGACAGGGGAGCCGAGCAGTACTTC
TRBV4-3,TRBJ1-5,.,.,CASSPDRASNQPQHF,TGCGCCAGCAGCCCGGACAGAGCTTCGAATCAGCCCCAGCATTTT
TRBV5-6,TRBJ2-7,.,.,CASSGTYEQYF,TGTGCCAGCAGTGGGACCTACGAGCAGTACTTC
TRBV27,TRBJ1-2,.,.,CASSPLPESRRVYGYTF,TGTGCCAGCAGTCCCCTCCCGGAAAGTCGAAGAGTCTATGGCTACACCTTC
TRBV2,TRBJ1-5,.,TRBD1,CASSERTGAPNQPQHF,TGTGCCAGCAGTGAAAGGACAGGGGCCCCGAATCAGCCCCAGCATTTT
TRBV30,TRBJ1-6,.,TRBD1,CAWSVDRGVPYNSPLHF,TGTGCCTGGAGTGTCGACAGGGGGGTCCCCTATAATTCACCCCTCCACTTT
TRBV19,TRBJ2-3,.,TRBD1,CASSIGQGISDTQYF,TGTGCCAGTAGTATCGGACAGGGGATTTCAGATACGCAGTATTTT
TRBV5-1,TRBJ1-1,once,.,CASSLQMNTEAFF,TGCGCCAGCAGCCTACAGATGAACACTGAAGCTTTCTTT
TRBV6-1,TRBJ2-3,.,.,CASSPYLQSTDTQYF,TGTGCCAGCAGTCCCTACCTACAGAGCACAGATACGCAGTATTTT
TRBV10-2,TRBJ1-3,.,.,CASRARSGNTIYF,TGCGCCAGCAGGGCTCGCTCTGGAAACACCATATATTTT
TRBV5-1,TRBJ1-2,.,.,CASSLDPGSTYGYTF,TGCGCCAGCAGCTTGGATCCAGGGTCGACCTATGGCTACACCTTC
TRBV2,TRBJ2-7,.,.,CARSESSYEQYF,TGTGCCAGGTCGGAGAGTTCCTACGAGCAGTACTTC
TRBV11-2,TRBJ1-1,.,TRBD1,CASSRDRNTEAFF,TGTGCCAGCAGCCGGGACAGGAACACTGAAGCTTTCTTT